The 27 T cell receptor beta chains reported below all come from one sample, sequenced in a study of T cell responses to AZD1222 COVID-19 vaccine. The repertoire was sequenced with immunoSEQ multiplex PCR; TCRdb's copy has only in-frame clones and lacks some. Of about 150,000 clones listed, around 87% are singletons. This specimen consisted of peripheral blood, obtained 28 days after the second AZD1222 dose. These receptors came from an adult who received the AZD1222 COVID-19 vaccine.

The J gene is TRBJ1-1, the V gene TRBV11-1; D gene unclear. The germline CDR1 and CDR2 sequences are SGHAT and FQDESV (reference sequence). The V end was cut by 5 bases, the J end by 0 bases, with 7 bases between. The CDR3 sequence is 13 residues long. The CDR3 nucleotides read TGTGCCAGCAGCGCACAGATGAACACTGAAGCTTTCTTT. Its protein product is CASSAQMNTEAFF.

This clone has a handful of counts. CDR3 DNA: TGTGCCAGTCGCAGCGGAGTGGGGACTAACTATGGCTACACCTTC. Protein sequence: CASRSGVGTNYGYTF. This sequence joins TRBV28 and TRBJ1-2; no clear D gene. V was shortened by 9 bases and J by 0 bases, with 17 bases between the two germline ends. Germline loops: CDR1 MDHEN, CDR2 SYDVKM. This CDR3 comprises 15 residues.

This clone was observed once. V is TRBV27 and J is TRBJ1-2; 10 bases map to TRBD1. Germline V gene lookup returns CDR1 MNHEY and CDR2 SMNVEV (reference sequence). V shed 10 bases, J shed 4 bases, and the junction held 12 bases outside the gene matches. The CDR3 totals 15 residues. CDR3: CATSPTGTGVYGYTF. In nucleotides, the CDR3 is TGTGCCACCTCTCCAACCGGGACAGGGGTCTATGGCTACACCTTC.

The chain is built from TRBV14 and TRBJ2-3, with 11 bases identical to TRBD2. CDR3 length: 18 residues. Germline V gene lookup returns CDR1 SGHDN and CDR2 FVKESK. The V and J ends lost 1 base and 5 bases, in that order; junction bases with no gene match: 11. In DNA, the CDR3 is TGTGCCAGCAGCCAAGGATTGCTAGCGGGAGGCCTCCTAGATACGCAGTATTTT. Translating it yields CASSQGLLAGGLLDTQYF. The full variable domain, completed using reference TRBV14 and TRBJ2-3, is EAGVTQFPSHSVIEKGQTVTLRCDPISGHDNLYWYRRVMGKEIKFLLHFVKESKQDESGMPNNRFLAERTGGTYSTLKVQPAELEDSGVYFCASSQGLLAGGLLDTQYFGPGTRLTVL.

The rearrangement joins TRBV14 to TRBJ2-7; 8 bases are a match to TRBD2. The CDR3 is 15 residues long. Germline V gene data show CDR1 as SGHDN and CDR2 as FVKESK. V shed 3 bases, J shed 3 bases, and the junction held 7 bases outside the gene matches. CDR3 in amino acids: CASSHPAGAYYEQYF. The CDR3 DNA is TGTGCCAGCAGCCATCCAGCGGGAGCCTACTACGAGCAGTACTTC.

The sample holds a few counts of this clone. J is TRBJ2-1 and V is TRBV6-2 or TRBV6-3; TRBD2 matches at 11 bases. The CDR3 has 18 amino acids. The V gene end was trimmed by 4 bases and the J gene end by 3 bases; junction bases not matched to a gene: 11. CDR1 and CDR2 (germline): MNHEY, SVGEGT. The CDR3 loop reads CASSFGTSGPRGYNEQFF. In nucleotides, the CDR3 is TGTGCCAGCAGTTTCGGGACTAGCGGCCCCAGGGGCTACAATGAGCAGTTCTTC.

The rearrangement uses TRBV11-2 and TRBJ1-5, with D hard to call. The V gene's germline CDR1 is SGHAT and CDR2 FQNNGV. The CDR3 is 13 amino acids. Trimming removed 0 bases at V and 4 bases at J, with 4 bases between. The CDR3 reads CASSLDRNQPQHF. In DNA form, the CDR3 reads TGTGCCAGCAGCTTAGATCGGAATCAGCCCCAGCATTTT.

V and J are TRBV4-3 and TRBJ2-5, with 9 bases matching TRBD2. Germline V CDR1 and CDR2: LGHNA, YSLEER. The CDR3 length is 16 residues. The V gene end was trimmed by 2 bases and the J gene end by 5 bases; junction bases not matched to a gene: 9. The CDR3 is CASSQLGTSSLETQYF. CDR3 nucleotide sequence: TGCGCCAGCAGCCAACTGGGGACTAGCTCTCTCGAGACCCAGTACTTC.

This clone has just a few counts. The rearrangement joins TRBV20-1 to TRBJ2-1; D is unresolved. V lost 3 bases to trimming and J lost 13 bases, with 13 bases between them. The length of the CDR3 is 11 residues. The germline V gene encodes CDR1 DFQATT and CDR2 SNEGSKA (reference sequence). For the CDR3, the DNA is TGCAGTGCTAGGTTGGACGCCGTCCAGTTCTTC. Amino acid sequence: CSARLDAVQFF.

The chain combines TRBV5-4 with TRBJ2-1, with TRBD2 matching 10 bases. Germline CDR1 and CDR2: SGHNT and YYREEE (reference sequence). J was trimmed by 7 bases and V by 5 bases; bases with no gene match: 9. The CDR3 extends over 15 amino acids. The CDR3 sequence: CASRGLAGARNEQFF. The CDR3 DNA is TGTGCCAGCAGAGGGCTAGCGGGGGCTAGGAATGAGCAGTTCTTC.

CDR3: CASSQLQGKGNNSPLHF. The CDR3 DNA sequence: TGCGCCAGCAGCCAACTTCAGGGAAAAGGGAACAATTCACCCCTCCACTTT. V gene TRBV4-1 combines with J gene TRBJ1-6; possibly TRBD1 for D (5 bases). Trimming took 2 bases from V and 7 from J, leaving 18 bases between them. CDR3 length: 17 residues. Per germline, CDR1 MGHRA and CDR2 YSYEKL.

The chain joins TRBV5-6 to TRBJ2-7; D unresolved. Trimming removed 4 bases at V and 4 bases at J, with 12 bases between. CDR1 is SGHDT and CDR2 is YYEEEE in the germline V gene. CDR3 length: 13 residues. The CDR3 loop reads CASSGTASYEQYF. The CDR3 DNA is TGTGCCAGCAGCGGCACAGCCAGTTACGAGCAGTACTTC.

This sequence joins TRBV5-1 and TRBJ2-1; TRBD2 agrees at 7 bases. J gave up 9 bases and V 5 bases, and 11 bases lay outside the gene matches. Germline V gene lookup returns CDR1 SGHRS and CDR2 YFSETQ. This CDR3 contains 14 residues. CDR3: CASRSGLPQSEQFF. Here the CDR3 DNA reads TGCGCCAGCAGGTCGGGACTACCCCAGTCTGAGCAGTTCTTC.

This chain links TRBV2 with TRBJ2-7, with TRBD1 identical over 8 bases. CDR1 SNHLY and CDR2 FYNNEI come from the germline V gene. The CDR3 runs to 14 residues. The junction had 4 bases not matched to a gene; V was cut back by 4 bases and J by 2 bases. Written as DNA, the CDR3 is TGTGCCAGCAGTGGAGACAGGGGCACCTACGAGCAGTACTTC. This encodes CASSGDRGTYEQYF.

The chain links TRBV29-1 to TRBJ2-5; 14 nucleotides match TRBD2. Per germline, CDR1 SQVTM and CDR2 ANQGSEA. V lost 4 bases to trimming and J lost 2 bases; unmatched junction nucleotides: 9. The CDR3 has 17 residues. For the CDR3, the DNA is TGCAGCGTTGTTGGGACTAGCGGGAGAGGTCGGCAAGAGACCCAGTACTTC. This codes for CSVVGTSGRGRQETQYF. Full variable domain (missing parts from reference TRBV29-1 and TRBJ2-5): SAVISQKPSRDICQRGTSLTIQCQVDSQVTMMFWYRQQPGQSLTLIATANQGSEATYESGFVIDKFPISRPNLTFSTLTVSNMSPEDSSIYLCSVVGTSGRGRQETQYFGPGTRLLVL.

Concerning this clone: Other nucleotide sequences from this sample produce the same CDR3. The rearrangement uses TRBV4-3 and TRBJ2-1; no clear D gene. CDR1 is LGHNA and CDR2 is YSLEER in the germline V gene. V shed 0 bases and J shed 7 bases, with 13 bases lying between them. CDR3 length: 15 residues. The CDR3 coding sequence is TGCGCCAGCAGCCAAGATTCGGGCAGCTTGAATGAGCAGTTCTTC. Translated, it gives CASSQDSGSLNEQFF.

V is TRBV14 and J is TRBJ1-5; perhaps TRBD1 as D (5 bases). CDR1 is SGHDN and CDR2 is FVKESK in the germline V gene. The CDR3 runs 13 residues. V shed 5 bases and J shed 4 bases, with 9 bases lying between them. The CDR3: CASSTGLNQPQHF. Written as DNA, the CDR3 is TGTGCCAGCAGCACAGGACTGAATCAGCCCCAGCATTTT.

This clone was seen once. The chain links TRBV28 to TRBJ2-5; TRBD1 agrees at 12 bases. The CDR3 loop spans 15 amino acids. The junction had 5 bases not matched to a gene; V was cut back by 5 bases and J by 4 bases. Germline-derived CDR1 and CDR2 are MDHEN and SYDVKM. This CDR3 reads CASSLPGQGAETQYF. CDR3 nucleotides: TGTGCCAGCAGTCTCCCGGGACAGGGGGCAGAGACCCAGTACTTC.

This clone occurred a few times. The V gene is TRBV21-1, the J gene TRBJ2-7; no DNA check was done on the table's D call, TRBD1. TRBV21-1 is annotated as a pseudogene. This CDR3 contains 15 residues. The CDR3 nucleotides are TGTGCCAGCAGATTCCGGGACAGTGACGCCTACGAGCAGTACTTC. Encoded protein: CASRFRDSDAYEQYF.

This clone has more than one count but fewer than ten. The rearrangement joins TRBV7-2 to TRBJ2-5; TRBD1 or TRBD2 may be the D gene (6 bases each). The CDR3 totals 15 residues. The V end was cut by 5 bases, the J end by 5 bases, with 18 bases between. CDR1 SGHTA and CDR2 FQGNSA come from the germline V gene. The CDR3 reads CASSQGTGVVETQYF. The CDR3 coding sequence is TGTGCCAGCAGCCAGGGGACGGGAGTAGTGGAGACCCAGTACTTC. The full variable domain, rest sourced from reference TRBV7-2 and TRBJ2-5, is GAGVSQSPSNKVTEKGKDVELRCDPISGHTALYWYRQSLGQGLEFLIYFQGNSAPDKSGLPSDRFSAERTGGSVSTLTIQRTQQEDSAVYLCASSQGTGVVETQYFGPGTRLLVL.

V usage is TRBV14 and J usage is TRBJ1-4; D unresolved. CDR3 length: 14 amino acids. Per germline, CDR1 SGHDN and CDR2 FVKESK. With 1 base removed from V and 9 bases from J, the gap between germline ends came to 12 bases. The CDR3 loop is CASSQASGRQKLFF. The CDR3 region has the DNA TGTGCCAGCAGCCAAGCCAGCGGCCGGCAAAAACTGTTTTTT.

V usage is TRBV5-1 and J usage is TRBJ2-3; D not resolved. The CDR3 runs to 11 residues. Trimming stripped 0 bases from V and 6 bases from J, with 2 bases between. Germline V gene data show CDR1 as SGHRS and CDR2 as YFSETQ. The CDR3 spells CASSLADTQYF. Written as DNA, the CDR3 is TGCGCCAGCAGCTTGGCGGATACGCAGTATTTT. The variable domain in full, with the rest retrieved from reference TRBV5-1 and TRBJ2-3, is KAGVTQTPRYLIKTRGQQVTLSCSPISGHRSVSWYQQTPGQGLQFLFEYFSETQRNKGNFPGRFSGRQFSNSRSEMNVSTLELGDSALYLCASSLADTQYFGPGTRLTVL.

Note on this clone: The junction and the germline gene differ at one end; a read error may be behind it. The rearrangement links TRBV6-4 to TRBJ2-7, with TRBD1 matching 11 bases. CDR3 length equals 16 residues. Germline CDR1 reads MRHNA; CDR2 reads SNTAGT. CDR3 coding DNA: TGTGCCAGCAGAGACTCAGGGACAGGGGGTTCCTACGAGCAGTACTTC. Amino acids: CASRDSGTGGSYEQYF.

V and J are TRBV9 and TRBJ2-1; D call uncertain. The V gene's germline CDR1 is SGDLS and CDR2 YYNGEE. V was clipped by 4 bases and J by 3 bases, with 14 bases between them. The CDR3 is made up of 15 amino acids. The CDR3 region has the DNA TGTGCCAGCAGCCATATGACCAAGGACTACAATGAGCAGTTCTTC. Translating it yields CASSHMTKDYNEQFF.

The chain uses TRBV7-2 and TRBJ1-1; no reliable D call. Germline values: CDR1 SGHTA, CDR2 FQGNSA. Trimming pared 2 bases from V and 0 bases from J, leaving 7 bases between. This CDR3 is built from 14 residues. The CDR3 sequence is CASSLLQMNTEAFF. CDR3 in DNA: TGTGCCAGCAGCTTACTCCAGATGAACACTGAAGCTTTCTTT.

CDR3 region: CASNLSSYNSPLHF. CDR3 coding DNA: TGTGCCAGCAATTTGAGCTCCTATAATTCACCCCTCCACTTT. V and J are TRBV28 and TRBJ1-6; D remains ambiguous. The CDR3 has 14 residues. The germline V gene has CDR1 MDHEN and CDR2 SYDVKM. Trimming took 7 bases from V and 0 from J, leaving 7 bases between them.

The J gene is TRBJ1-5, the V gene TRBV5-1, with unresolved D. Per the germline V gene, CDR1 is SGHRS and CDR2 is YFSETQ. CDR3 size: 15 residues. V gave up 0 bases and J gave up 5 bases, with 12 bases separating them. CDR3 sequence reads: CASSLGGQKHQPQHF. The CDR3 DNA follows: TGCGCCAGCAGCTTGGGAGGGCAGAAACATCAGCCCCAGCATTTT.